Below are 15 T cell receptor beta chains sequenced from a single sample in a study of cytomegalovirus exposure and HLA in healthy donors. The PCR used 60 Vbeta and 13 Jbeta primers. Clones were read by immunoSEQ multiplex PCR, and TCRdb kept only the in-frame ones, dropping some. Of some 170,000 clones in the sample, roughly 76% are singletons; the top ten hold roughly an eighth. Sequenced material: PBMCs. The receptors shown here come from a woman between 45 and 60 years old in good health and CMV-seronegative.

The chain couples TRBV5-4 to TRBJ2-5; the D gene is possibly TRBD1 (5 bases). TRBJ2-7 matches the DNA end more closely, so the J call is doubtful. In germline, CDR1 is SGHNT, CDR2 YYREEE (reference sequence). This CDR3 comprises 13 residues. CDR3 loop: CASSLGRAGEQYF. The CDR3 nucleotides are TGTGCCAGCAGCTTAGGCAGGGCCGGCGAGCAGTACTTC.

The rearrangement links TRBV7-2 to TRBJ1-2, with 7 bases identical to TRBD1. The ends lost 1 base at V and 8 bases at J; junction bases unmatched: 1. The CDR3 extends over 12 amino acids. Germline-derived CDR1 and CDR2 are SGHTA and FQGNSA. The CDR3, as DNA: TGTGCCAGCAGCTTAGGGGGACAGGGCTACACCTTC. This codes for CASSLGGQGYTF.

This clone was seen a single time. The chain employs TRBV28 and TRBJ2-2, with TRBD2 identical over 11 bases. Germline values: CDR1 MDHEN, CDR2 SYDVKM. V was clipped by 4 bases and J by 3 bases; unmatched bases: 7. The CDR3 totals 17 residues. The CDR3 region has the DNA TGTGCCAGCAGTTCTCCCGGGACTAGCGGATACACCGGGGAGCTGTTTTTT. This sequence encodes CASSSPGTSGYTGELFF.

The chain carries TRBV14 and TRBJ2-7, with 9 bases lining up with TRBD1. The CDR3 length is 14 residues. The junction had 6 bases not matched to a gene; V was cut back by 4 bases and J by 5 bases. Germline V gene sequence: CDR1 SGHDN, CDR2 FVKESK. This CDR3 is CASSPWDRAHEQYF. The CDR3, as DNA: TGTGCCAGCAGCCCCTGGGACAGGGCCCACGAGCAGTACTTC.

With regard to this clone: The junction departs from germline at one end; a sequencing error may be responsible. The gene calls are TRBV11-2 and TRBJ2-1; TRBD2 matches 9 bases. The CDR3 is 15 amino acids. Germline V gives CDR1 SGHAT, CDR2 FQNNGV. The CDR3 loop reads CASSSAPFAGGFQLF. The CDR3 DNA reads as TGTGCCAGCAGCTCGGCCCCTTTTGCGGGGGGGTTTCAGCTCTTC.

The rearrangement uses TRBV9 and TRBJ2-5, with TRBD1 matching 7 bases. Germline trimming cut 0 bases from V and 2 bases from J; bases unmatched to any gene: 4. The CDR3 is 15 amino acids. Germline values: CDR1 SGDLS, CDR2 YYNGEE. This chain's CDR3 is CASSVGRGFQETQYF. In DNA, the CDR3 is TGTGCCAGCAGCGTAGGCAGGGGGTTTCAAGAGACCCAGTACTTC. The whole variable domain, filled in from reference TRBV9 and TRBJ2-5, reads DSGVTQTPKHLITATGQRVTLRCSPRSGDLSVYWYQQSLDQGLQFLIQYYNGEERAKGNILERFSAQQFPDLHSELNLSSLELGDSALYFCASSVGRGFQETQYFGPGTRLLVL.

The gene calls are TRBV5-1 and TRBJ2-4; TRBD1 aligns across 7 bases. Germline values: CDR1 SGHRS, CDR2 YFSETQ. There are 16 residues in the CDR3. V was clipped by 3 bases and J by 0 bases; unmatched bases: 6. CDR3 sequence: CASSSGTDIAKNIQYF. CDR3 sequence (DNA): TGCGCCAGCAGCTCCGGGACAGATATAGCCAAAAACATTCAGTACTTC.

The CDR3 loop is CASSQDEASRFNEQFF. For the CDR3, the DNA is TGCGCCAGCAGCCAAGATGAGGCTAGTCGATTCAATGAGCAGTTCTTC. V is TRBV4-3 and J is TRBJ2-1; no firm D call. V was pared by 0 bases and J by 6 bases, with 15 bases between. CDR3 length: 16 residues. In germline, CDR1 is LGHNA, CDR2 YSLEER.

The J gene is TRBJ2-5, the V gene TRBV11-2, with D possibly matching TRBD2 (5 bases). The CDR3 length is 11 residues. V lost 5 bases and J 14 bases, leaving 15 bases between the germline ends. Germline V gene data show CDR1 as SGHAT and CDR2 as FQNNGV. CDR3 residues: CASSRAGLTYF. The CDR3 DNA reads TGTGCCAGCAGCCGCGCCGGACTGACCTACTTC.

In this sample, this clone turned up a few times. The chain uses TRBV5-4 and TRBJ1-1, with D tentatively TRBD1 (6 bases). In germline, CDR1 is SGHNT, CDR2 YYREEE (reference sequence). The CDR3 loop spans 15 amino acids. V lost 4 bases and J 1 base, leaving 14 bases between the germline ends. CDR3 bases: TGTGCCAGCAGCATACGCAGGGGCACGAACACTGAAGCTTTCTTT. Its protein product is CASSIRRGTNTEAFF.

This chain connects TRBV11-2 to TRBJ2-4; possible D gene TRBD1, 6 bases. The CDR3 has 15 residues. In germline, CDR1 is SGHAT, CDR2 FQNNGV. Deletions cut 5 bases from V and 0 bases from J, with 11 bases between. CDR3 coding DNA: TGTGCCAGCAGCCAATGGACAGAAGCCAAAAACATTCAGTACTTC. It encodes CASSQWTEAKNIQYF.

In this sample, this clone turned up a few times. The CDR3 DNA reads as TGCAGTGCGCTAGGGGGCTACGAGCAGTACTTC. This sequence encodes CSALGGYEQYF. The chain employs TRBV20-1 and TRBJ2-7; TRBD1 is a possible D gene (6 bases). Trimming removed 6 bases from V and 3 bases from J, with 9 bases in between. Per the germline V gene, CDR1 is DFQATT and CDR2 is SNEGSKA (reference sequence). The CDR3 is 11 amino acids.

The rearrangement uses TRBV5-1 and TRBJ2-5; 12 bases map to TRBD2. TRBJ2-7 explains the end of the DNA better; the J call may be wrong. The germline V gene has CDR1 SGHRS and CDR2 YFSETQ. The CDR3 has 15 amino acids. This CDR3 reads CASTTGTSGQYEQYF. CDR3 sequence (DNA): TGCGCCAGCACGACCGGGACTAGCGGGCAGTACGAGCAGTACTTC.

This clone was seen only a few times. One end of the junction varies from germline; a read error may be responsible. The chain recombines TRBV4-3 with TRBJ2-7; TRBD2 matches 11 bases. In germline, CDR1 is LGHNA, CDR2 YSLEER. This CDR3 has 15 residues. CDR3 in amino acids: CASSQGTSGVYEQYF. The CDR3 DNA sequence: TGCGCCAGCAGTCAAGGGACTAGCGGAGTTTACGAGCAGTACTTC.

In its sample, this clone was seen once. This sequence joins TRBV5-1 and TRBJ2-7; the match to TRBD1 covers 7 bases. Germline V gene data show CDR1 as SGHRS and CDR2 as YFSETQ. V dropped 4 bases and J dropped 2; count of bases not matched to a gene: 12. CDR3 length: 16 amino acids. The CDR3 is CASSTPGTARPYEQYF. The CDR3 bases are TGCGCCAGCAGCACACCGGGGACAGCCAGACCCTACGAGCAGTACTTC.